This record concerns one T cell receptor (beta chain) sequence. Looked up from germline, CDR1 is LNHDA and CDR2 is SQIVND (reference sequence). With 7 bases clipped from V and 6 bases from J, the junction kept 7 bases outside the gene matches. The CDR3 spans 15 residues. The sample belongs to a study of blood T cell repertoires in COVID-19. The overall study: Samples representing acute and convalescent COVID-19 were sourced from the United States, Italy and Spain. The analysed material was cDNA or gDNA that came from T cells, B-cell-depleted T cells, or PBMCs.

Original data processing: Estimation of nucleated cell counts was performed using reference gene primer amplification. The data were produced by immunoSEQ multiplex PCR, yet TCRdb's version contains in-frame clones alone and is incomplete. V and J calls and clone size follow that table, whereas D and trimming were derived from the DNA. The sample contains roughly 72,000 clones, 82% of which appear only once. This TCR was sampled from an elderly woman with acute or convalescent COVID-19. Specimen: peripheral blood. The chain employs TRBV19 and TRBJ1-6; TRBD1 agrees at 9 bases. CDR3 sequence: CASTHPGQGNSPLHF. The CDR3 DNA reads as TGTGCCAGTACCCATCCGGGACAGGGTAATTCACCCCTCCACTTT.